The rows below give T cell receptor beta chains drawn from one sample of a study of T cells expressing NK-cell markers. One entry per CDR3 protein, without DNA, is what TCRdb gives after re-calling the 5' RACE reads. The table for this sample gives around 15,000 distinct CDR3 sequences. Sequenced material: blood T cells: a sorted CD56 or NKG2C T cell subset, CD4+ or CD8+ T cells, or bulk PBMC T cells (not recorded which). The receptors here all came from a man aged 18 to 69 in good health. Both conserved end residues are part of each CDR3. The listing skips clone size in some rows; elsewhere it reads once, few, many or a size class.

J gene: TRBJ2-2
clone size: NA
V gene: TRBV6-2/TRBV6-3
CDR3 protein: CASSYSIRATNTGELFF

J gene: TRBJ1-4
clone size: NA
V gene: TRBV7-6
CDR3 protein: CASSLSAGGEKLFF

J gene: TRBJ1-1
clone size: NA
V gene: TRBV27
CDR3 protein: CASSPGQGVGNTEAFF

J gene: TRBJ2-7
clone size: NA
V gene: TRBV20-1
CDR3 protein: CSAREWLSGVGEQYF

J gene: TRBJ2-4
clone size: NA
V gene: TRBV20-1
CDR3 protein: CSALDRNKNIQYF

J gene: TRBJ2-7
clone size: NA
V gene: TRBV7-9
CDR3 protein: CASSKTGMGDEQYF

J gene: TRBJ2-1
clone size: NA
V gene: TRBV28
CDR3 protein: CASSPFLSALYNEQFF

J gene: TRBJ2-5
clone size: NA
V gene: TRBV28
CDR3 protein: CASSPRRGETQYF

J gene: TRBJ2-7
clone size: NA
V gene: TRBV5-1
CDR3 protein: CASSLGGRAYEQYF

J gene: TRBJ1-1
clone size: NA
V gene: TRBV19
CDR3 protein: CASTSTGRMNTEAFF

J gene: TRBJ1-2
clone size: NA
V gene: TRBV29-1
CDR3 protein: CSVVTGDYGYTF

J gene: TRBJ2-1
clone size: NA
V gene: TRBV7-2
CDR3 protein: CASSLMGGSSYNEQFF

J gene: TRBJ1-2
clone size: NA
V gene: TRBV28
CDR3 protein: CASSGQSYGYTF

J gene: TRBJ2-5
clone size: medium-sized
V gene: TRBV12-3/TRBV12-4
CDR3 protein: CASRPGQIQETQYF

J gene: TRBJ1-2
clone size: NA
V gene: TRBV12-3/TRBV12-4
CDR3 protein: CASSLQGNYGYTF

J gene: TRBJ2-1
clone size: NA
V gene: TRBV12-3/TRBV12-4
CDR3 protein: CASSLGESSYNEQFF

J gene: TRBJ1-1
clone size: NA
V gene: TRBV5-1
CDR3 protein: CASSEGVSNTEAFF

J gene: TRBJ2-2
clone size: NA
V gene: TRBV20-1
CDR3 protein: CSAREAGVDGELFF

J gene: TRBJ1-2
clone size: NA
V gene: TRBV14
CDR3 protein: CASSQDRAGYHLTGYTF

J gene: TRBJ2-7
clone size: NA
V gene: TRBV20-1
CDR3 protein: CSARATDLGYYEQYF

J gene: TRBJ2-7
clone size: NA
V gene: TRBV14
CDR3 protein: CASSPAGTGGTSQYF

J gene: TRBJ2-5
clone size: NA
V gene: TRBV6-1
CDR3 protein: CASSLRQGQETQYF

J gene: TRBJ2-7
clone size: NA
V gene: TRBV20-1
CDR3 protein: CSARVQPYEQYF

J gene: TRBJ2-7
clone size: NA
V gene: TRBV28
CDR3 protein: CASQYGGSYEQYF

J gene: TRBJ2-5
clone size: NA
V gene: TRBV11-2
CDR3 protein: CASSLRQGGQETQYF

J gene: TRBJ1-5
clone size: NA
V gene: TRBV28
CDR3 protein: CASSSTGVWQPQHF

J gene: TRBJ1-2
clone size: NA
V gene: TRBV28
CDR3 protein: CASSNRQAYYGYTF

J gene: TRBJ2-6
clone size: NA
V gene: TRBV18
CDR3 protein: CASSSVSGQGKTGANVLTF

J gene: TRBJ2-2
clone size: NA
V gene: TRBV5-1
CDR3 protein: CASSPPGQGIGELFF

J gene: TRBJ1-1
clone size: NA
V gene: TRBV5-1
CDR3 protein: CASSLTPGPGGTEAFF

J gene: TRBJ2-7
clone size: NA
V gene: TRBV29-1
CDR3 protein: CSVEDVVADSYEQYF

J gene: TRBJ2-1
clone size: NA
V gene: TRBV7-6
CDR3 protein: CASSLDHRDHEQFF

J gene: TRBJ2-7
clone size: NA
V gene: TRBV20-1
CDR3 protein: CSAMVLAGGIHSYEQYF

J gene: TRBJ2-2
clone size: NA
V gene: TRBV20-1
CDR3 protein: CSASGPQSGNSGELFF

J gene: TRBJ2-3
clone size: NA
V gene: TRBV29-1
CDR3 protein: CSVGTSGALGDTQYF

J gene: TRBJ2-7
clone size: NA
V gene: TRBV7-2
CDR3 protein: CASSLSRQGFYEQYF

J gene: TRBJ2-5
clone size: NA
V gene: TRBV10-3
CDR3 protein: CATRPGGAQETQYF

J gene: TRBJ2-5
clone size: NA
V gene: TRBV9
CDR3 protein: CASSVAGLALTETQYF

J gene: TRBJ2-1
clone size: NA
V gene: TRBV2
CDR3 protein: CASKGDSSYNEQFF

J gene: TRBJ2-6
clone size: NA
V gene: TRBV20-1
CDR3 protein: CSARQGPGANVLTF

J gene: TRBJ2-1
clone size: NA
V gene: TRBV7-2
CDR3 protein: CASSLPSNEQFF

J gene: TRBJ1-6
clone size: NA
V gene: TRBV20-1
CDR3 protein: CSAREGGASYNSPLHF

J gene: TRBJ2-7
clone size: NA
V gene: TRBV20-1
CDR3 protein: CSARGPPKVLADPYEQYF

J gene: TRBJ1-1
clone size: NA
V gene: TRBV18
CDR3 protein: CASSPSPLNTEAFF

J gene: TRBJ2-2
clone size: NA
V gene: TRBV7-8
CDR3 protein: CASSLSRGRYGELFF

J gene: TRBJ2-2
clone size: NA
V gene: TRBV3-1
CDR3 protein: CASRWAGGELFF

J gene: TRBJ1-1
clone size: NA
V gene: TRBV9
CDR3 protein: CASSVVSDSEAFF

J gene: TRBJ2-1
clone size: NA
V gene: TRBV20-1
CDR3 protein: CSASRQGINYNEQFF

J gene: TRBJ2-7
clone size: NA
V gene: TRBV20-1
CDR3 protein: CSAPFYGTYEQYF

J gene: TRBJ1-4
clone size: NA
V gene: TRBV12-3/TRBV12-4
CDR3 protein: CASSLKGNEKLFF

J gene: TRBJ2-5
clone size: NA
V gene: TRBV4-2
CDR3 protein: CASSPWGGETQYF

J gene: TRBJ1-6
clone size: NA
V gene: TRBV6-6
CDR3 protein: CASSPRDNSPLHF

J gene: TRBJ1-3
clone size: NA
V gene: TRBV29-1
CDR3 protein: CSVEQGISGNTIYF

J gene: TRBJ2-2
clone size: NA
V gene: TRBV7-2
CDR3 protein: CASSPRRQGAGELFF

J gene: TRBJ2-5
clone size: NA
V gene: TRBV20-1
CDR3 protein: CSARGGSGPIQETQYF

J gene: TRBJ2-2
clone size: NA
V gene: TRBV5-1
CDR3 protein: CASSLAPQGNTGELFF